A single T cell receptor beta chain is shown here with its context. Its antigen remains unidentified. TCRdb called the 5' RACE reads again in MiXCR, with one record for every CDR3 protein. Seen here are 400,000 to 500,000 distinct CDR3 sequences, 18% observed once, and the top ten hold around 10%. The sample is drawn from a study of identical twins. Trimming took 5 bases from V and 2 from J; bases not matched to a gene: 6. Germline V gene sequence: CDR1 SGHTA, CDR2 FQGNSA. The CDR3 has 16 amino acids. Healthy Caucasians supplied all donations. Overall study findings and caveats: Analyses of zero insertions could, in part, be confounded by invariant MAIT and iNKT cells. It was cross-sectional statistical analysis, not following the same donors, that the conclusions relied on.

This TCR derives from a man in his fifties or sixties in good health. This chain joins TRBV7-2 and TRBJ2-5; the match to TRBD2 covers 12 bases. Material for sequencing was naive T cells sorted from blood. The CDR3 DNA sequence: TGTGCCAGCAGCCGAGGACTAGCGGGGTTACAAGAGACCCAGTACTTC. This encodes CASSRGLAGLQETQYF.